These 6 T cell receptor beta chains were sequenced from one sample in a study of CD8 T cells in ankylosing spondylitis. TCRdb fed the 5' RACE reads into MiXCR, producing one record per CDR3 protein. The data show approximately 400,000 distinct CDR3 sequences, 26% seen once. Study-wide points: Made up of roughly 8 highly homologous variants, a TCR beta motif appeared characteristic of ankylosing spondylitis blood.

No cognate antigen is known for these TCRs. Material: blood, either unsorted or a sorted T cell fraction (not recorded which). The receptors shown here come from a male donor with ankylosing spondylitis.

The chain combines TRBV4-2 with TRBJ2-2; a weak D match, TRBD1 (7 bases). Germline CDR1 and CDR2: LGHNA and YNFKEQ. V gave up 3 bases and J gave up 1 base, with 18 bases separating them. This CDR3 comprises 18 residues. The CDR3 region has the DNA TGTGCCAGCAGCCACCCCAAGGGGGCTAGCGTGAACACCGGGGAGCTGTTTTTT. Amino acid sequence: CASSHPKGASVNTGELFF.

The chain carries TRBV6-4 and TRBJ2-7; 9 nucleotides align to TRBD1. The CDR3 is 17 residues long. Germline assignment: CDR1 MRHNA and CDR2 SNTAGT. After removal of 6 bases from V and 3 bases from J, the junction contained 15 bases not matched to a gene. CDR3 sequence reads: CASSKPGQGLRLYEQYV. In DNA, the CDR3 is TGTGCCAGCAGCAAACCGGGACAGGGTTTAAGGCTCTACGAGCAGTACGTC.

In this sample, this clonotype turned up a few times. The chain links TRBV29-1 to TRBJ2-7, with TRBD1 as a possible D gene (5 bases). Trimming removed 2 bases at V and 3 bases at J, with 11 bases between. The CDR3 loop spans 13 amino acids. Per germline, CDR1 SQVTM and CDR2 ANQGSEA. The CDR3 region has the DNA TGCAGCGTTGAATTGGACACCTTCTACGAGCAGTACTTC. This encodes CSVELDTFYEQYF.

This clonotype was counted between two and nine times. The chain employs TRBV5-1 and TRBJ2-5; D not resolved. Trimming left V 4 bases short and J 3 bases short, with 10 bases between. Germline V CDR1 and CDR2: SGHRS, YFSETQ. The length of the CDR3 is 13 residues. Here the CDR3 reads CASSVRTEETQYF. DNA for the CDR3: TGCGCCAGCAGCGTACGGACCGAAGAGACCCAGTACTTC.

This clonotype was seen ten or more times. This chain links TRBV5-1 with TRBJ2-2; D is unresolved. V was shortened by 0 bases and J by 0 bases, with 6 bases between the two germline ends. The CDR3 runs to 15 residues. The germline CDR1 and CDR2 sequences are SGHRS and YFSETQ. CDR3: CASSLVAANTGELFF. The CDR3, as DNA: TGCGCCAGCAGCTTGGTGGCGGCGAACACCGGGGAGCTGTTTTTT.

The CDR3 DNA sequence: TGCAGTGCTAGAGACAGGACAGGTTCCACTGAAGCTTTCTTT. This codes for CSARDRTGSTEAFF. The rearrangement uses TRBV20-1 and TRBJ1-1; 7 nucleotides match TRBD1. The CDR3 length is 14 residues. Per the germline V gene, CDR1 is DFQATT and CDR2 is SNEGSKA (reference sequence). Losses at the gene ends were 0 bases for V and 4 bases for J; bases not matched to a gene: 5.